The text below deals with one TCR beta chain. The data were taken from a study of blood T cell repertoires in COVID-19. Overall study context: Nucleic acid was either cDNA or gDNA, and it came from T cells, B-cell-depleted T cells, or PBMCs.

V was pared by 2 bases and J by 2 bases, with 3 bases of the junction left unmatched. The CDR3 loop spans 14 amino acids. Germline loops: CDR1 SGHVS, CDR2 FNYEAQ. The method was immunoSEQ multiplex PCR; TCRdb's version includes in-frame clones alone and lacks a portion of them. The sample gives approximately 300,000 clones, about nine tenths of which show up once; around 6.8% is in the top ten. The TCR sequence derives from a woman in her 30s with COVID-19, enrolled during active disease. What was sequenced was peripheral blood. This sequence joins TRBV7-6 and TRBJ2-7; 7 nucleotides agree with TRBD1. CDR3 sequence reads: CASSLQGQTYEQYF. The CDR3 DNA follows: TGTGCCAGCAGCTTACAGGGACAGACCTACGAGCAGTACTTC. The full variable domain, with the rest looked up from reference TRBV7-6 and TRBJ2-7, is GAGVSQSPRYKVTKRGQDVALRCDPISGHVSLYWYRQALGQGPEFLTYFNYEAQQDKSGLPNDRFSAERPEGSISTLTIQRTEQRDSAMYRCASSLQGQTYEQYFGPGTRLTVT.